This paragraph reports one T cell receptor (beta chain). The antigen is unknown. The data derive from a study of chemoradiotherapy in HPV16-positive cancers. Study as a whole: Candidate HPV-specific clones and shared TCR motifs came from two HPV16-positive patients. Study-wide results and limits: Functional assays defining HPV-specific T cells used only a couple of HPV16-positive patients. During treatment, candidate HPV-specific clones and E7-related motifs expanded in tumor.

Sequencing was performed with immunoSEQ multiplex PCR; in TCRdb, only in-frame clones are kept and a portion is missing. The sample contains 11,000 or so clones, roughly 64% of which appear only once. Trimming removed 5 bases from V and 0 bases from J, with 11 bases in between. Germline V gene sequence: CDR1 SGHTA, CDR2 FQGNSA. The CDR3 is 16 residues long. The J gene is TRBJ2-6, the V gene TRBV7-2; D possibly corresponds to TRBD1 (6 bases). The specimen was taken from a patient who underwent chemoradiotherapy. The origin of this receptor is a human donor with HPV-associated anogenital cancer. The CDR3 loop is CASSGRGGSGANVLTF. In DNA form, the CDR3 reads TGTGCCAGCAGCGGACGAGGGGGCTCTGGGGCCAACGTCCTGACTTTC.